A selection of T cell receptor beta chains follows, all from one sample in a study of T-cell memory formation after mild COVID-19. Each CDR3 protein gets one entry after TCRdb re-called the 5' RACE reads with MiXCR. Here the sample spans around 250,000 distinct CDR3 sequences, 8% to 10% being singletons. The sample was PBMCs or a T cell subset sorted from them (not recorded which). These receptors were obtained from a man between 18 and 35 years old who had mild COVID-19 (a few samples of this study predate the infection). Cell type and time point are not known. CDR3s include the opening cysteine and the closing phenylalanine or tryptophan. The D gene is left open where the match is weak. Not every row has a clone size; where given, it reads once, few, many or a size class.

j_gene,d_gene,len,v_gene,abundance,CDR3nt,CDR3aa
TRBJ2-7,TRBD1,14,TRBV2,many,TGTGCCAGCAGCCCCCGGGACAGCCCCTACGAGCAGTACTTC,CASSPRDSPYEQYF
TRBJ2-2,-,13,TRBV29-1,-,TGCAGCATTGGGGGGCCCAACACCGGGGAGCTGTTTTTT,CSIGGPNTGELFF
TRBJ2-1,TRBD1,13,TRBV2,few,TGTGCCAGCAACGGACAGGAAAGGGGAATGAGTTTCTTC,CASNGQERGMSFF
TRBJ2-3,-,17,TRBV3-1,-,TGTGCCAGCAGCCAAGTCGGGAAGAACTCCTGGGGAGATACGCAGTATTTT,CASSQVGKNSWGDTQYF
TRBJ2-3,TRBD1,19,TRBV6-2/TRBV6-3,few,TGTGCCAGCAGTTACTCACTTAGACGGACAGGGGAAGGCACAGATACGCAGTATTTT,CASSYSLRRTGEGTDTQYF
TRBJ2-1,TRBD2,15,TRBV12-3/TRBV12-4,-,TGTGCCAGCAGTTTAGGGCCTAGCGGGGTCAATGAGCAGTTCTTC,CASSLGPSGVNEQFF
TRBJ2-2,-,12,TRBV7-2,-,TGTGCCAGCAGCCGAAGGGGCGGGGAGCTGTTTTTT,CASSRRGGELFF
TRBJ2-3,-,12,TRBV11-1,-,TGTGCCAGCATCGGTAACACAGATACGCAGTATTTT,CASIGNTDTQYF
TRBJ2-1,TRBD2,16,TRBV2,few,TGTGCCAGCAGTGAATCTACTAGCGGGGGGGCGGATGAGCAGTTCTTC,CASSESTSGGADEQFF
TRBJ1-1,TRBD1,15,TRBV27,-,TGTGCCAGCAGGGTGGTCAAGGGGGCACTCACTGAAGCTTTCTTT,CASRVVKGALTEAFF
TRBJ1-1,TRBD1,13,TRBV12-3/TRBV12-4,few,TGTGCCAGCAGTTTAGGGGGACAGGTCGAAGCTTTCTTT,CASSLGGQVEAFF
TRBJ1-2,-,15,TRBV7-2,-,TGTGCCAGCAGCTTAGTCCTGGGGGCTAACTATGGCTACACCTTC,CASSLVLGANYGYTF
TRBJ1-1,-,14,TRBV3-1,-,TGTGCCAGCAGCCCAAGGGGAAGGAACACTGAAGCTTTCTTT,CASSPRGRNTEAFF
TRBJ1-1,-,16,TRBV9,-,TGTGCCAGCAGCGTAGATCCCGGGACACCGAACACTGAAGCTTTCTTT,CASSVDPGTPNTEAFF
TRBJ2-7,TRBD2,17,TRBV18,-,TGTGCCAGCTCACCATCGACTAGCGGGGGGCGCTTCTACGAGCAGTACTTC,CASSPSTSGGRFYEQYF
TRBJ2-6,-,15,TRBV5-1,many,TGCGCCAGCAGCTGGGGAGCCGCTGGGGCCAACGTCCTGACTTTC,CASSWGAAGANVLTF
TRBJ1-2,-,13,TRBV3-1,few,TGTGCCAGCAGCCAAGCCGGGATATACGGCTACACCTTC,CASSQAGIYGYTF
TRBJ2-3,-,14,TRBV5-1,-,TGCGCCAGCAGCCTTATCGGGACCACAGATACGCAGTATTTT,CASSLIGTTDTQYF
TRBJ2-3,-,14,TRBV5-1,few,TGCGCCAGCAGCCCCGGACAGATCACAGATACGCAGTATTTT,CASSPGQITDTQYF
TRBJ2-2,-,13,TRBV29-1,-,TGCAGCGCCGAGGGAGCGCTTACCGGGGAGCTGTTTTTT,CSAEGALTGELFF
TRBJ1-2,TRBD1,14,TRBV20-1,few,TGCAGCTCACGAAGGCAGGGGGTCGACTATGGCTACACCTTC,CSSRRQGVDYGYTF
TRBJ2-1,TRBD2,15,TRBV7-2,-,TGTGCCAGCAGATCGGCACTAGCGGGGGGGCATGAGCAGTTCTTC,CASRSALAGGHEQFF
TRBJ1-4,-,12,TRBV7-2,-,TGTGCCAGCAGCTTAGTGGGGACAAAACTGTTTTTT,CASSLVGTKLFF
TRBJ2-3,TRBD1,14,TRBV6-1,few,TGTGCCAGCAGTCCGGGACAGAGACCAGATACGCAGTATTTT,CASSPGQRPDTQYF
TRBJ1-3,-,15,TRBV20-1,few,TGCAGTGCTAGAGATATGGACCCCTCTGGAAACACCATATATTTT,CSARDMDPSGNTIYF
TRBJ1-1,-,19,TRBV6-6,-,TGTGCCAGCAGTTACTCGACCGACGGACGGTCAGGCATGAACACTGAAGCTTTCTTT,CASSYSTDGRSGMNTEAFF
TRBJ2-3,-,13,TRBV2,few,TGTGCCAGCAGTGTAGTAGGACCAGATACGCAGTATTTT,CASSVVGPDTQYF
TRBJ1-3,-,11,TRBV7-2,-,TGTGCCAGCAGCTTACTCCACACCATATATTTT,CASSLLHTIYF
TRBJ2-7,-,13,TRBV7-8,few,TGTGCCAGCAGCGCTGAGGGGGGGAGCGAGCAGTACTTC,CASSAEGGSEQYF
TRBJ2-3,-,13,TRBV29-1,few,TGCAGCGTCGAGACGACGGAGAGAGACACGCAGTATTTT,CSVETTERDTQYF
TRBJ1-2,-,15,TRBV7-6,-,TGTGCCAGCAGCAAGGGACCGAACAGACCTAATGGCTACACCTTC,CASSKGPNRPNGYTF
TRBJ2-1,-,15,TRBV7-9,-,TGTGCCAGCAGCGGAGGGGTAGAGAAGGACAATGAGCAGTTCTTC,CASSGGVEKDNEQFF
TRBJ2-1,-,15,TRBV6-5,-,TGTGCCAGCAGTTTTCGGGCCGCGATCTACAATGAGCAGTTCTTC,CASSFRAAIYNEQFF
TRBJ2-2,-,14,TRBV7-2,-,TGTGCCAGCAGCCTCGGACCGGGGAGCGGGGAGCTGTTTTTT,CASSLGPGSGELFF
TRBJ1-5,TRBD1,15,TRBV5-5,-,TGTGCAAGCAGATGGGACAGGGGAGCTAATCAGCCCCAGCATTTT,CASRWDRGANQPQHF
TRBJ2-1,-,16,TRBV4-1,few,TGCGCCAGCAGCCGGCTACCGGGAGTCTCCTACAATGAGCAGTTCTTC,CASSRLPGVSYNEQFF
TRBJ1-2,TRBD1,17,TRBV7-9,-,TGTGCCAGCAGCTTAACTGGCCGGGACAGGGGAGGTGCCGGCTACACCTTC,CASSLTGRDRGGAGYTF
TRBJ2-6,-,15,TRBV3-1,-,TGTGCCAGCAGCTTGTCCGAGGCTGGGGCCAACGTCCTGACTTTC,CASSLSEAGANVLTF
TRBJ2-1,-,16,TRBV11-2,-,TGTGCCAGCAGCTTAGTGTTGGATCCCTCCTACAATGAGCAGTTCTTC,CASSLVLDPSYNEQFF
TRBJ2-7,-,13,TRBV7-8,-,TGTGCCAGCAGCTGGGACCTTACTTCCGAGCAGTACTTC,CASSWDLTSEQYF
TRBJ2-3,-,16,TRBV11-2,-,TGTGCCAGCAGCTTATCTGTGGGGTCTAGCACAGATACGCAGTATTTT,CASSLSVGSSTDTQYF
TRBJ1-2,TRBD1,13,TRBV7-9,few,TGTGCCAGCAGCCCCCGGGACAGGGATGGCTACACCTTC,CASSPRDRDGYTF
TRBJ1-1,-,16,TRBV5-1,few,TGCGCCAGCAGCGACCCCTTGGGACGCATACCCACTGAAGCTTTCTTT,CASSDPLGRIPTEAFF
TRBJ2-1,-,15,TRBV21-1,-,TGTGCCAGCAGCACTTTAGGGAGCTACTACAATGAGCAGTTCTTC,CASSTLGSYYNEQFF
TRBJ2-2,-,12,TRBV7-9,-,TGTGCCCTGGGGGGTGGCACCGGGGAGCTGTTTTTT,CALGGGTGELFF
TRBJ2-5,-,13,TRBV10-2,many,TGCGCCAGCAGTGGAGATCCGCGGGAGACCCAGTACTTC,CASSGDPRETQYF
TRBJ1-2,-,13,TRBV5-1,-,TGCGCCAGCAGGTTTCGGGGGGACTATGGCTACACCTTC,CASRFRGDYGYTF